This T cell receptor beta chain is from a study of OX40 agonist ivuxolimab in advanced cancers. Study-wide context: Allowance was made for prior anti-PD-1, anti-PD-L1 or anti-CTLA-4 therapy, and about 44% had some.

Clones were read by immunoSEQ multiplex PCR, and TCRdb kept only the in-frame ones, dropping some. This table holds approximately 54,000 clones, around nine tenths found once. This sequence was found in an adult with an advanced solid tumor such as melanoma, head and neck, liver or kidney cancer. The specimen was CD4+ or CD8+ T cells sorted from blood, collected in a trial of the OX40 agonist ivuxolimab.

The CDR3 DNA sequence: TGCGCCAGCAGCCCGACGAACCGACAGACTAGGGATGGCTACACCTTC. It codes for CASSPTNRQTRDGYTF. This chain links TRBV5-1 with TRBJ1-2; D might be TRBD1 (5 bases). The CDR3 runs to 16 residues. Germline loops: CDR1 SGHRS, CDR2 YFSETQ. The V gene lost 4 bases and the J gene lost 6 bases, with 22 bases spanning the gap.